Listed below are T cell receptor beta chains from one sample, sequenced in a study of T cells in localized non-small cell lung cancer. Profiling relied on immunoSEQ multiplex PCR, and the TCRdb table lists in-frame clones only, not all of them. The repertoire holds approximately 60,000 clones, with roughly 90% as singletons. The sample consisted of peripheral blood, taken before any cancer treatment. These receptors all come from a woman aged 35-75 years with stage I lung adenocarcinoma. Both conserved end residues are trimmed from each CDR3.

v_call: TRBV6-6; cdr3_aa: ASSYEGQPEEQY
v_call: TRBV27; cdr3_aa: ASSLFLGNEQF
v_call: TRBV9; cdr3_aa: ASSVGEGGTDTQY
v_call: TRBV11-2; cdr3_aa: ASTQGQHLSGANVLT
v_call: TRBV5-1; cdr3_aa: ASSLLDPGQGDYGYT
v_call: TRBV9; cdr3_aa: ASSAGHNEQF
v_call: TRBV7-9; cdr3_aa: ASSLATGGGYGYT
v_call: TRBV6-5; cdr3_aa: ASSSFNYEQY
v_call: TRBV15; cdr3_aa: ATSATGGDGSYEQY
v_call: TRBV7-2; cdr3_aa: ASSLPLAGGVNEQF
v_call: TRBV27; cdr3_aa: ASRSASVNQPQH
v_call: TRBV7-8; cdr3_aa: ASSPRVRDEQY
v_call: TRBV5-1; cdr3_aa: ASSIGQGANGYT
v_call: TRBV7-2; cdr3_aa: ASSLGAGVVDEQY
v_call: TRBV5-1; cdr3_aa: ASSFTGTQYNEKLF
v_call: TRBV7-9; cdr3_aa: ASSWGSRGARATNEKLF
v_call: TRBV30; cdr3_aa: AWRPGGGNYGYT
v_call: TRBV4-3; cdr3_aa: ASSHPRGTGGSDNQPQH
v_call: TRBV13; cdr3_aa: ASSLDSSSGNTIY
v_call: TRBV19; cdr3_aa: ASMGVSGNTIY
v_call: TRBV7-9; cdr3_aa: ASSLRQSYEQY
v_call: TRBV19; cdr3_aa: ASSYRDLSYNEQF
v_call: TRBV30; cdr3_aa: AWSVQYEQY
v_call: TRBV6-5; cdr3_aa: ASKKGGANTGELF
v_call: TRBV7-3; cdr3_aa: ASSLGTRPQETQY
v_call: TRBV19; cdr3_aa: ASSMSGVTDTQY